The 17 T cell receptor beta chains reported below all come from one sample, sequenced in a study of T cell responses to AZD1222 COVID-19 vaccine. Here immunoSEQ multiplex PCR was the method, and the copy in TCRdb shows in-frame clones only, minus some. The sample yields about 200,000 clones, around 94% seen once. The source material was peripheral blood, sampled on day 0 of AZD1222 vaccination. Every receptor here comes from an adult in good health.

The chain is built from TRBV9 and TRBJ1-1; tentative D call: TRBD1 (6 bases). Deletions cut 4 bases from V and 10 bases from J, with 20 bases between. The length of the CDR3 is 14 residues. Germline V CDR1 and CDR2: SGDLS, YYNGEE. In DNA, the CDR3 is TGTGCCAGCAGCAAAACGACAGGACCCCTGGGAGCTTTCTTT. It codes for CASSKTTGPLGAFF.

The rearrangement links TRBV5-6 to TRBJ1-5, with D possibly being TRBD1 (6 bases). Per the germline V gene, CDR1 is SGHDT and CDR2 is YYEEEE. This CDR3 is built from 15 residues. Trimming stripped 0 bases from V and 9 bases from J, with 16 bases between. CDR3 nucleotides: TGTGCCAGCAGCTTGGGACAGGCCTCTTCGGGGCCCCAGCATTTT. It codes for CASSLGQASSGPQHF.

This chain uses TRBV11-1 with TRBJ2-3, with D perhaps TRBD1 or TRBD2 (5 bases each). Germline loops: CDR1 SGHAT, CDR2 FQDESV (reference sequence). This CDR3 contains 14 residues. V lost 5 bases and J 7 bases, leaving 16 bases between the germline ends. The CDR3 spells CASSLRDGGNTQYF. The DNA of the CDR3 is TGTGCCAGCAGCCTCCGGGACGGTGGAAATACGCAGTATTTT.

The chain carries TRBV12-3 or TRBV12-4 and TRBJ1-4; no definite D call. This CDR3 spans 13 amino acids. Trimming pared 10 bases from V and 4 bases from J, leaving 13 bases between. The DNA of the CDR3 is TGTGCCACCACCCTGCAACTTAATGAAAAACTGTTTTTT. It specifies CATTLQLNEKLFF.

The genes are TRBV19 and TRBJ1-2; TRBD1 might be the D (5 bases). The CDR3 is made up of 16 amino acids. Germline CDR1 is LNHDA and CDR2 is SQIVND (reference sequence). Trimming took off 11 bases at V and 8 bases at J, with 30 bases between the two ends. DNA of the CDR3: TGTGCCTGCGCGGAAGGGGCCATCGGTTTGCGTCGGGGCTACACCTTC. Translation: CACAEGAIGLRRGYTF.

CDR3 sequence reads: CASSISAGGYTF. CDR3 sequence (DNA): TGTGCCAGTAGTATATCAGCGGGTGGCTACACCTTC. This chain links TRBV19 with TRBJ1-2, with unresolved D. The CDR3 runs to 12 residues. Germline V gives CDR1 LNHDA, CDR2 SQIVND (reference sequence). V gave up 2 bases and J gave up 7 bases, with 8 bases separating them.

The chain couples TRBV27 to TRBJ2-1; 10 nucleotides match TRBD1. J was trimmed by 2 bases and V by 5 bases; bases with no gene match: 3. Per the germline V gene, CDR1 is MNHEY and CDR2 is SMNVEV (reference sequence). CDR3 length equals 15 residues. The CDR3 sequence: CASSNGQGAYNEQFF. The CDR3 nucleotides are TGTGCCAGCAGTAACGGACAGGGGGCCTACAATGAGCAGTTCTTC.

The genes are TRBV11-2 and TRBJ1-3; D is undetermined. This CDR3 contains 12 residues. Trimming left V 5 bases short and J 9 bases short, with 11 bases between. Looked up from germline, CDR1 is SGHAT and CDR2 is FQNNGV. DNA for the CDR3: TGTGCCAGCAGCAGCGAGTTGTTCACCATATATTTT. Its translation is CASSSELFTIYF.

The rearrangement links TRBV6-6 to TRBJ1-1; D might be TRBD1 (6 bases). Trimming removed 7 bases at V and 1 base at J, with 10 bases between. The CDR3 has 13 residues. Germline loops: CDR1 MNHNY, CDR2 SVGAGI (reference sequence). The CDR3, as DNA: TGTGCCAGCAAGGACAGAGAGAACACTGAAGCTTTCTTT. Its protein is CASKDRENTEAFF.

This clone is a singleton in its sample. This sequence joins TRBV7-2 and TRBJ2-7; 10 bases are shared with TRBD2. This CDR3 is built from 16 residues. Germline CDR1 SGHTA, CDR2 FQGNSA. The V and J ends lost 0 bases and 2 bases, in that order; junction bases with no gene match: 4. CDR3 loop: CASSLARAGGTYEQYF. The CDR3 coding sequence is TGTGCCAGCAGCTTAGCGCGAGCGGGGGGGACCTACGAGCAGTACTTC.

The chain recombines TRBV2 with TRBJ2-5; 9 nucleotides align to TRBD1. Germline CDR1 SNHLY, CDR2 FYNNEI. V lost 6 bases and J lost 4; bases outside the gene matches: 3. CDR3 size: 13 residues. The CDR3 sequence is CASSKDRGETQYF. The CDR3 DNA follows: TGTGCCAGCAGCAAGGACAGGGGAGAGACCCAGTACTTC.

The V call is TRBV28, the J call TRBJ2-2; tentatively, D is TRBD1 (5 bases). The CDR3 is made up of 13 amino acids. Deletions cut 5 bases from V and 3 bases from J, with 7 bases between. CDR1 MDHEN and CDR2 SYDVKM come from the germline V gene. In DNA form, the CDR3 reads TGTGCCAGCAGTCGACAGTACACCGGGGAGCTGTTTTTT. This encodes CASSRQYTGELFF. The entire variable domain, with the rest obtained from reference TRBV28 and TRBJ2-2, is as follows: DVKVTQSSRYLVKRTGEKVFLECVQDMDHENMFWYRQDPGLGLRLIYFSYDVKMKEKGDIPEGYSVSREKKERFSLILESASTNQTSMYLCASSRQYTGELFFGEGSRLTVL.

The chain carries TRBV19 and TRBJ2-7; D is unresolved. The CDR3 covers 15 residues. V was trimmed by 6 bases and J by 1 base, leaving 16 bases between them. Germline V gives CDR1 LNHDA, CDR2 SQIVND (reference sequence). The CDR3, as DNA: TGTGCCAGTAGCCCCCGAGCAGGTCTATCCTACGAGCAGTACTTC. The encoded protein is CASSPRAGLSYEQYF.

This clone has just one count. The DNA of the CDR3 is TGTGCCAGCAGCCGAGTGGGTAGGGAGAACACTGAAGCTTTCTTT. Protein product: CASSRVGRENTEAFF. The chain is built from TRBV3-1 (or the pseudogene TRBV3-2) and TRBJ1-1; D is ambiguous. This CDR3 comprises 15 residues. Germline V CDR1 and CDR2: LGHDT, YNNKEL (reference sequence). Trimming shortened V by 4 bases and J by 1 base, and 13 bases separated the two germline ends.

V gene TRBV27 combines with J gene TRBJ2-1; tentatively, D is TRBD2 (7 bases). Germline V gene sequence: CDR1 MNHEY, CDR2 SMNVEV (reference sequence). The CDR3 is 14 amino acids. The germline V and J ends were trimmed by 6 bases and 8 bases, with 17 bases remaining between them. The CDR3, as DNA: TGTGCCAGCAGACTCATTGGGGGGGCCCATGAGCAGTTCTTC. Amino acid sequence: CASRLIGGAHEQFF.

The chain uses TRBV30 and TRBJ1-5; TRBD1 is a possible D gene (5 bases). Between the trimmed V and J ends, which lost 3 bases and 0 bases, there was a span of 15 bases. The CDR3 length is 16 residues. Germline CDR1 and CDR2: GTSNPN and SVGIG (reference sequence). The CDR3 DNA reads as TGTGCCTGGAGCGCCCCCTACAGGCTTAGCAATCAGCCCCAGCATTTT. It is translated as CAWSAPYRLSNQPQHF.

The chain couples TRBV7-9 to TRBJ1-2; 9 bases are shared with TRBD1. The CDR3 is 14 amino acids. Unmatched junction bases numbered 4, after V lost 1 base and J lost 7 bases. In germline, CDR1 is SEHNR, CDR2 FQNEAQ (reference sequence). The CDR3 DNA reads as TGTGCCAGCAGCTTAGGGACAGGGGACCTTGGCTACACCTTC. Amino acid sequence: CASSLGTGDLGYTF.